This is a list of T cell receptor beta chains from one sample in a study of blood T cells in healthy people across ages. TCRdb called the 5' RACE reads again in MiXCR, with one record for every CDR3 protein. The repertoire has about 1.8 million distinct CDR3 sequences, about 49% of them found once; the top ten carry approximately 2%. Material: blood. These receptors were obtained from a woman aged 40 to 49 in good health. Both conserved end residues are part of each CDR3. Each record gives: J gene, V gene, CDR3 protein.

>TRBJ2-7|TRBV15
CATSRDTGPYNEQYF
>NA|TRBV4-1
CASSQDKGRLGENIQYF
>TRBJ2-5|TRBV3-1
CASSPPRTGIETQYF
>TRBJ2-3|TRBV13
CASSHRGSPSTDTQYF
>TRBJ2-3|TRBV7-2
CASSRTRGPAADTQYF
>TRBJ2-1|TRBV20-1
CSASRVYNEQFF
>TRBJ1-2|TRBV7-9
CASVEGSDYGYTF
>TRBJ2-1|TRBV29-1
CSVPRPANEQFF
>TRBJ2-2|TRBV11-2
CASSPTLSGELFF
>TRBJ1-4|TRBV27
CASSPRGGRVSEKLFF
>TRBJ1-4|TRBV6-2/TRBV6-3
CASSRTGSEKLFF
>TRBJ2-1|TRBV5-5
CASSKRDNEQFF
>TRBJ2-7|TRBV7-2
CASSLALTGTYEQYF
>TRBJ2-5|TRBV20-1
CSAPEPPARETQYF
>TRBJ2-7|TRBV5-1
CASSLGDVGPYEQYF
>TRBJ2-3|TRBV27
CACSFLQDRAPQEGTQYF
>TRBJ1-2|TRBV11-2
CASSRTSNSYGYTF
>TRBJ1-2|TRBV6-2/TRBV6-3
CASRKTGGGIGYTF
>NA|TRBV6-5
CASSTTGTGTYEQYF
>TRBJ2-1|TRBV18
CASSLNREGEQFF
>TRBJ2-3|TRBV20-1
CSPALTDTQYF
>TRBJ2-5|TRBV6-5
CASSYPAAGQSKGDQETQYF
>TRBJ2-7|TRBV28
CASSPLRYEQYF
>TRBJ2-7|TRBV27
CASSRTDIAYEQYF
>NA|TRBV2
CASSDWQGETQYF
>TRBJ2-1|TRBV7-9
CASSLALAGRKLNEQFF
>NA|TRBV7-8
CASSLDYLAQGWETQYF
>TRBJ2-5|TRBV2
CASSEIGLGQGKLETQYF
>TRBJ2-4|TRBV4-1
CASSQDEGTKNIQYF
>TRBJ2-2|TRBV20-1
CSARAPGQGFTANTGELFF
>TRBJ2-1|TRBV28
CASSFPRVDEQFF